Listed here are 16 T cell receptor beta chains from one sample, sequenced in a study of circulating and synovial CD4+ cells in juvenile arthritis. Data came from immunoSEQ multiplex PCR; TCRdb stores just in-frame clones and leaves some out. Of tens of thousands of clones in the sample, 90% to 95% were seen once. The specimen sequenced was CD4+ T cells from blood. The receptor set was obtained from a human donor with juvenile idiopathic arthritis.

The genes are TRBV7-6 and TRBJ1-4; the match to TRBD1 covers 9 bases. V lost 5 bases to trimming and J lost 8 bases; unmatched junction nucleotides: 24. The CDR3 sequence is 20 residues long. Germline-derived CDR1 and CDR2 are SGHVS and FNYEAQ. In nucleotides, the CDR3 is TGTGCCAGCAGCGCACATGCCCGGGACAGGGATTTAAGGAATAGGGAAAAACTGTTTTTT. The encoded protein is CASSAHARDRDLRNREKLFF.

This chain joins TRBV15 and TRBJ2-1, with TRBD2 identical over 9 bases. Germline V gene sequence: CDR1 LNHNV, CDR2 YYDKDF (reference sequence). The V and J ends lost 1 base and 3 bases, in that order; junction bases with no gene match: 1. The length of the CDR3 is 15 residues. The CDR3 is CATSRASGVYNEQFF. CDR3 coding DNA: TGTGCCACCAGCAGAGCTAGCGGGGTCTACAATGAGCAGTTCTTC.

V is TRBV7-9 and J is TRBJ2-3; 7 nucleotides agree with TRBD1. This CDR3 is built from 16 residues. Per the germline V gene, CDR1 is SEHNR and CDR2 is FQNEAQ (reference sequence). V lost 3 bases to trimming and J lost 4 bases; unmatched junction nucleotides: 10. Here the CDR3 reads CASSFKQGNLADTQYF. The CDR3 bases are TGTGCCAGCAGCTTTAAACAGGGGAATCTCGCAGATACGCAGTATTTT.

The V gene is TRBV28, the J gene TRBJ1-4, with 10 nucleotides matching TRBD1. Germline V gives CDR1 MDHEN, CDR2 SYDVKM. The CDR3 is made up of 14 amino acids. V lost 3 bases, J lost 7 bases, and 2 bases stayed unmatched. The CDR3 sequence: CASSFDRGREKLFF. CDR3 sequence (DNA): TGTGCCAGCAGTTTCGACAGGGGGCGTGAAAAACTGTTTTTT.

The chain recombines TRBV7-9 with TRBJ1-6; 9 bases are shared with TRBD1. The length of the CDR3 is 12 residues. Germline CDR1 is SEHNR and CDR2 is FQNEAQ (reference sequence). V shed 4 bases and J 14 bases; nucleotides not matched to a gene: 3. The CDR3 DNA sequence: TGTGCCAGCAGCTCGGACAGGGGAGCCCTCCACTTT. It encodes CASSSDRGALHF.

V usage is TRBV18 and J usage is TRBJ1-1; TRBD1 aligns across 7 bases. The CDR3 has 13 amino acids. Trimming took 0 bases from V and 8 from J; bases not matched to a gene: 3. Germline CDR1 is KGHSH and CDR2 is LQKENI. CDR3 region: CASSPPRQGEAFF. The CDR3 nucleotides are TGTGCCAGCTCACCACCGAGACAGGGAGAAGCTTTCTTT. Drawing the rest from reference TRBV18 and TRBJ1-1, the complete variable domain is NAGVMQNPRHLVRRRGQEARLRCSPMKGHSHVYWYRQLPEEGLKFMVYLQKENIIDESGMPKERFSAEFPKEGPSILRIQQVVRGDSAAYFCASSPPRQGEAFFGQGTRLTVV.

V and J are TRBV7-6 and TRBJ2-7; 11 nucleotides align to TRBD1. In germline, CDR1 is SGHVS, CDR2 FNYEAQ. V lost 2 bases, J lost 7 bases, and 4 bases stayed unmatched. The length of the CDR3 is 14 residues. CDR3 nucleotides: TGTGCCAGCAGCTTATCCGGACAGGGGGCTGAGCAGTACTTC. It codes for CASSLSGQGAEQYF.

This chain uses TRBV5-1 with TRBJ2-1; 9 positions match TRBD1. This CDR3 is built from 16 residues. V was clipped by 4 bases and J by 10 bases; unmatched bases: 15. Germline assignment: CDR1 SGHRS and CDR2 YFSETQ. This chain's CDR3 is CASSGAPGQGLGEQFF. DNA for the CDR3: TGCGCCAGCAGCGGGGCCCCGGGACAGGGACTTGGCGAGCAGTTCTTC.

The chain joins TRBV28 to TRBJ2-1, with 8 bases that match TRBD1. Per germline, CDR1 MDHEN and CDR2 SYDVKM. CDR3 length: 15 residues. V lost 3 bases, J lost 6 bases, and 7 bases stayed unmatched. The CDR3 sequence: CASSFGQGRSNEQFF. DNA of the CDR3: TGTGCCAGCAGTTTCGGACAGGGTCGCTCCAATGAGCAGTTCTTC.

The genes are TRBV6-6 and TRBJ2-7; D remains ambiguous. V was shortened by 5 bases and J by 1 base, with 9 bases between the two germline ends. In germline, CDR1 is MNHNY, CDR2 SVGAGI (reference sequence). The CDR3 covers 13 residues. CDR3 bases: TGTGCCAGCAGTACCGCCGGGTCCTACGAGCAGTACTTC. It specifies CASSTAGSYEQYF.

This clone appeared a single time. V is TRBV14 and J is TRBJ1-3, with D possibly TRBD1 on 6 matching bases. The CDR3 loop spans 15 amino acids. Germline CDR1 SGHDN, CDR2 FVKESK. Between the trimmed V and J ends, which lost 4 bases and 2 bases, there was a span of 12 bases. CDR3 coding DNA: TGTGCCAGCAGCCTGACAGGAATGGCTGGAAACACCATATATTTT. Residues: CASSLTGMAGNTIYF. The full variable domain, with the rest looked up from reference TRBV14 and TRBJ1-3, is EAGVTQFPSHSVIEKGQTVTLRCDPISGHDNLYWYRRVMGKEIKFLLHFVKESKQDESGMPNNRFLAERTGGTYSTLKVQPAELEDSGVYFCASSLTGMAGNTIYFGEGSWLTVV.

The CDR3 nucleotides are TGTGCCAGCAGGGACATAATCAGGGGGAACCCCAATGAGCAGTTCTTC. This sequence encodes CASRDIIRGNPNEQFF. J is TRBJ2-1 and V is TRBV28; TRBD1 matches at 7 bases. The CDR3 extends over 16 amino acids. CDR1 and CDR2 (germline): MDHEN, SYDVKM. V trimming: 6 bases; J trimming: 6 bases; junction bases outside the gene matches: 14.

CDR3 loop: CASVFSGGFGYTF. The CDR3 nucleotides are TGTGCCAGCGTCTTTTCGGGGGGATTCGGCTACACCTTC. The chain combines TRBV28 with TRBJ1-2; tentatively, D is TRBD1 (5 bases). Germline V CDR1 and CDR2: MDHEN, SYDVKM. V dropped 8 bases and J dropped 8 bases, with 18 bases sitting between them. The CDR3 sequence is 13 residues long.

The genes are TRBV28 and TRBJ2-4; perhaps TRBD1 as D (6 bases). Germline CDR1 reads MDHEN; CDR2 reads SYDVKM. CDR3 size: 16 residues. Between the trimmed V and J ends, which lost 5 bases and 6 bases, there was a span of 20 bases. CDR3 protein: CASSTLRGWSGNIQYF. CDR3 DNA sequence: TGTGCCAGCAGTACCCTCAGGGGCTGGTCTGGAAACATTCAGTACTTC. Drawing the rest from reference TRBV28 and TRBJ2-4, the complete variable domain is DVKVTQSSRYLVKRTGEKVFLECVQDMDHENMFWYRQDPGLGLRLIYFSYDVKMKEKGDIPEGYSVSREKKERFSLILESASTNQTSMYLCASSTLRGWSGNIQYFGAGTRLSVL.

The chain carries TRBV2 and TRBJ2-1; no clear D. CDR3 length: 14 residues. V was shortened by 7 bases and J by 0 bases, with 10 bases between the two germline ends. The germline gives CDR1 SNHLY, CDR2 FYNNEI. For the CDR3, the DNA is TGTGCCAGCACCGAGCCGAGCTCCTACAATGAGCAGTTCTTC. Translation gives CASTEPSSYNEQFF.

The genes are TRBV18 and TRBJ1-5; D not certain. V was pared by 2 bases and J by 2 bases, with 7 bases between. There are 14 residues in the CDR3. Germline CDR1 reads KGHSH; CDR2 reads LQKENI. CDR3 sequence reads: CASSPMGGNQPQHF. Written as DNA, the CDR3 is TGTGCCAGCTCACCAATGGGAGGCAATCAGCCCCAGCATTTT.